One T cell receptor beta chain is described in this entry. Its antigen is as yet unknown. V gave up 4 bases and J gave up 6 bases; unmatched junction bases: 12. Germline assignment: CDR1 SGHTS and CDR2 YDEGEE. CDR3 length: 15 residues. This sample is drawn from a study of T cell responses to AZD1222 COVID-19 vaccine. General observations from the study: Without day 14 samples, only post-peak T cell repertoires were studied. As reported, nearly half of all spike-specific TCRs target variant regions that are unmutated. Vaccine-associated CD4 TCRs spanned spike, dominant at 160-218 and 743-854. Possibly, clonal diversity was underestimated; donors were largely white British and included more females.

Profiling relied on immunoSEQ multiplex PCR, and the TCRdb table lists in-frame clones only, not all of them. The top ten hold approximately 2% of the sample, which has roughly 150,000 clones, approximately 90% seen once. Source: peripheral blood, taken on day 0 of AZD1222 vaccination. V gene TRBV5-8 combines with J gene TRBJ2-7; 8 bases line up with TRBD1. The clonotype was recovered from an adult in good health. CDR3 in amino acids: CASSPSGQAIGEQYF. CDR3 DNA: TGTGCCAGCAGCCCATCGGGACAGGCAATCGGCGAGCAGTACTTC.